This note documents a single T cell receptor beta chain sequence. The antigen remains undetermined. The sample belongs to a study of Graves' ophthalmopathy and Graves' hyperthyroidism. Points from the study as a whole: A majority of expanded thyroid clonotypes exceeding 0.001 frequency were likewise present in blood. An 81.08% specificity and 87.88% sensitivity were achieved by a 13-signature model that separated ophthalmopathy from stable hyperthyroidism.

Patients with other autoimmune diseases, uncontrolled infections, pregnancy or lactation were excluded. Around 10 ml of fresh blood yielded the PBMCs by density gradient. The TCR beta CDR3 regions underwent amplification from RNA transcripts. The first-round RT-PCR employed HTBI primers together with the Qiagen OneStep RT-PCR kit. A multiplex PCR was then performed as the second round. TCRdb called the multiplex PCR reads again in MiXCR, with one record for every CDR3 protein. This table holds hundreds of thousands of distinct CDR3 sequences, roughly 40% found once. CDR1 and CDR2 from the germline V gene are MGHDK and SYGVNS. This CDR3 spans 15 amino acids. V shed 4 bases and J shed 3 bases, with 10 bases lying between them.

The chain carries TRBV25-1 and TRBJ2-6; the D is unclear. The sequence came from an adult man with Graves' ophthalmopathy. Sequencing was carried out using peripheral blood. CDR3 sequence (DNA): TGTGCCAGCAGTGCGCATGGCAGTGGGGCCAACGTCCTGACTTTC. This translates into CASSAHGSGANVLTF.